A selection of T cell receptor beta chains follows, all from one sample in a study of blood T cells in healthy people across ages. A single record per CDR3 protein comes from TCRdb applying MiXCR to the 5' RACE reads. Of 750,000 to 1,000,000 distinct CDR3 sequences listed, about 29% are singletons. These sequences were also reported in another study, on T cells of mothers and their children.

The sample taken for sequencing was blood. The receptors come from a woman aged 40-49 years in good health. Each CDR3 is given with its conserved first and last residue.

j_call | v_call | cdr3_aa
TRBJ2-5 | TRBV12-3/TRBV12-4 | CASSRDSEETQYF
TRBJ2-5 | TRBV7-8 | CASSDGVGETQYF
TRBJ1-1 | TRBV20-1 | CSALVQGEAFF
TRBJ2-5 | TRBV2 | CASRSGTQQETQYF
TRBJ2-3 | TRBV4-3 | CASSQERLRGDTQYF
TRBJ2-1 | TRBV7-2 | CASSGTRLAQPSYNEQFF
TRBJ1-6 | TRBV10-3 | CAIREDSSNNSPLHF
TRBJ2-7 | TRBV7-2 | CASSPLGTNSYEQYF
TRBJ2-3 | TRBV11-2 | CASSPDTGSSTDTQYF
TRBJ2-7 | TRBV9 | CASSPGDGYEQYF
TRBJ1-1 | TRBV4-3 | CASSQDTGGLREAFF
TRBJ2-6 | TRBV28 | CASSAPQGSGANVLTF
TRBJ2-1 | TRBV5-1 | CASSLRTDVYNEQFF
TRBJ2-2 | TRBV2 | CASWTANTGELFF
. | TRBV7-9 | CVSSFAGTPQETQYF
TRBJ2-7 | TRBV28 | CASSLATSGGFDEQYF
TRBJ1-2 | TRBV4-3 | CASSQEGRGPDYGYTF
TRBJ2-3 | TRBV6-5 | CASSYTRVTDTQYF
TRBJ1-2 | TRBV5-1 | CASSLPGQNFGYTF
TRBJ2-1 | TRBV3-1 | CASSQDRRRQVQFF
TRBJ1-2 | TRBV28 | CASSVGQFNYGYTF
TRBJ1-5 | TRBV6-5 | CASGPDRGNQPQHF
TRBJ2-1 | TRBV3-1 | CASSQVTSGGPAYNEQFF
TRBJ2-3 | TRBV9 | CASSVGRGGPETDTQYF
TRBJ2-1 | TRBV7-6 | CASSLLAGNYNEQFF
TRBJ2-3 | TRBV6-4 | CASSDRLAGPDTQYF
TRBJ1-2 | TRBV14 | CASSQDRGIYGYTF
TRBJ2-3 | TRBV7-2 | CASSYSGTRGTDTQYF
TRBJ2-1 | TRBV7-8 | CASSLERGGRGYNEQFF
TRBJ2-3 | TRBV13 | CASSLEQGARDTQYF
TRBJ1-1 | TRBV12-3/TRBV12-4 | CASSPGPTNTEAFF
TRBJ2-1 | TRBV28 | CASSLGRPSNNEQFF
TRBJ2-1 | TRBV20-1 | CSAREGTSGENEQFF
TRBJ2-5 | TRBV20-1 | CSARGQVGFETQYF
TRBJ1-2 | TRBV5-1 | CASSLGGALNYGYTF
TRBJ1-2 | TRBV6-5 | CASSRIGQGANYGCTF
TRBJ2-7 | TRBV11-2 | CASSDRPAGSYEQYF
TRBJ2-1 | TRBV7-8 | CASSPHLRAGGPSEQFF
TRBJ1-5 | TRBV18 | CASSPTERNQSQHF
TRBJ2-7 | TRBV25-1 | CASSEAVVEYF
TRBJ1-1 | TRBV2 | CASGRVVPEAFF
TRBJ2-3 | TRBV20-1 | CSAGAGTDTQYF
TRBJ2-5 | TRBV20-1 | CSARDLGIQETQYF
TRBJ2-7 | TRBV7-2 | CTSSSTGGSRNEQYF
TRBJ2-1 | TRBV28 | CASSTQGGSGGAYNGQFF